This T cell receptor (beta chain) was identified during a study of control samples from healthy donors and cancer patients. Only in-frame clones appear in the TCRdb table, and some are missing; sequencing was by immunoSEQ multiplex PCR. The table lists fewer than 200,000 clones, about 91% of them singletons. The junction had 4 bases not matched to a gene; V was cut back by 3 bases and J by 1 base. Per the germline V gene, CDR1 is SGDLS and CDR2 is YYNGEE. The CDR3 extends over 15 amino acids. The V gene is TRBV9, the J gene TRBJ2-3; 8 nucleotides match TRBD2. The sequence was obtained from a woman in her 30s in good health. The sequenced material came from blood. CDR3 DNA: TGTGCCAGCAGCGCTACTAGCGGACGCACAGATACGCAGTATTTT. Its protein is CASSATSGRTDTQYF.